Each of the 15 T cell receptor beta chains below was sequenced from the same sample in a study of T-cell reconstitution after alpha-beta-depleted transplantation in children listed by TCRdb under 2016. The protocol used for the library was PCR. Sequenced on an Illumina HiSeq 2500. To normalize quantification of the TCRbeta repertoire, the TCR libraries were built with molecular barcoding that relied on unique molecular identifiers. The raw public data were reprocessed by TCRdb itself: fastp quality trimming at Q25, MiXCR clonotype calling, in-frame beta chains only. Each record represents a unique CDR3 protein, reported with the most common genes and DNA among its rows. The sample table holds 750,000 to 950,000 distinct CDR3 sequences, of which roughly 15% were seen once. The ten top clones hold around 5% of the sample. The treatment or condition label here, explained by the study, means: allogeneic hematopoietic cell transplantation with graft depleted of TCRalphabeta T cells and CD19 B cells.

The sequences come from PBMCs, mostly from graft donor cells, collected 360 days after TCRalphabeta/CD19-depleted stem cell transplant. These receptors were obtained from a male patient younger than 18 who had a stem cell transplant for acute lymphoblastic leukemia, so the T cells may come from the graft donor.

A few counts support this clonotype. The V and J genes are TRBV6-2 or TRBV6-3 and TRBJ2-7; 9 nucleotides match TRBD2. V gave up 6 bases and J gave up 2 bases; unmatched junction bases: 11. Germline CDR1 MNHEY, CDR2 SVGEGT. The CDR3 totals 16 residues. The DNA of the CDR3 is TGTGCCAGCAGAACAACTTTAGCGGGAGCCCCCTACGAGCAGTACTTC. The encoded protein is CASRTTLAGAPYEQYF.

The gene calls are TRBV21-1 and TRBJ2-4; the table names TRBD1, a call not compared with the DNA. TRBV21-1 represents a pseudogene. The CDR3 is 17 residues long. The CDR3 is CASSKGSAYRGADIQYF. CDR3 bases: TGTGCCAGCAGCAAAGGGAGCGCTTACAGGGGTGCGGACATTCAGTACTTC.

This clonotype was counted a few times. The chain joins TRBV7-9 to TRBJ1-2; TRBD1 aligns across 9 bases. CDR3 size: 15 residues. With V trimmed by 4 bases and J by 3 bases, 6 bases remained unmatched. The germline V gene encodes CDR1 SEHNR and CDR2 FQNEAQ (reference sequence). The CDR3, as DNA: TGTGCCAGCAGCTCCGGGACAGGGCGCTACTATGGCTACACCTTC. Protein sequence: CASSSGTGRYYGYTF.

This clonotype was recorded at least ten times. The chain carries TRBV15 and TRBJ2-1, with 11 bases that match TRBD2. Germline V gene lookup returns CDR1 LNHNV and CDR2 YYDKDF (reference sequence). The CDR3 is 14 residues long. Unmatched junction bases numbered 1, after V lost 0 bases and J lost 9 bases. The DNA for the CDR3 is TGTGCCACCAGCAGAGAGGGACTAGCGGCTGAGCAGTTCTTC. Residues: CATSREGLAAEQFF.

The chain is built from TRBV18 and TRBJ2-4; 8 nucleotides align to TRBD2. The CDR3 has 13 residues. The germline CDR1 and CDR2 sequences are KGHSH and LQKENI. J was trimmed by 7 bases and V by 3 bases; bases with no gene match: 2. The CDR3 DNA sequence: TGTGCCAGCTCACCGGGACTAGTGAACATTCAGTACTTC. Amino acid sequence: CASSPGLVNIQYF.

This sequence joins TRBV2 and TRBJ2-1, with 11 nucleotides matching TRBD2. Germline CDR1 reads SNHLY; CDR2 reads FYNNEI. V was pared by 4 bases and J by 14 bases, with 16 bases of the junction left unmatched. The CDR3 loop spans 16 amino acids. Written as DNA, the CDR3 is TGTGCCAGCAGTGGAACCGATGGACTAGCGGGCGGACGGAAGTTCTTC. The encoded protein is CASSGTDGLAGGRKFF.

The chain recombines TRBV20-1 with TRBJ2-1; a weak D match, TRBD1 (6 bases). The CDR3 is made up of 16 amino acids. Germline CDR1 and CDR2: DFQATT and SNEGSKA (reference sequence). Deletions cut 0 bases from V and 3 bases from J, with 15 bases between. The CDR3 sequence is CSARDWLQGDYNEQFF. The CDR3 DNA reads TGCAGTGCTAGAGATTGGCTACAGGGCGACTACAATGAGCAGTTCTTC.

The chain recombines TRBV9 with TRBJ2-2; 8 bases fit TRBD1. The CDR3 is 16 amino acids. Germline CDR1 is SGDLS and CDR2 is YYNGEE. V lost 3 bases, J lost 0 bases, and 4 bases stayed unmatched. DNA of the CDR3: TGTGCCAGCAGCGCAATGACAGGGGCGAACACCGGGGAGCTGTTTTTT. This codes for CASSAMTGANTGELFF.

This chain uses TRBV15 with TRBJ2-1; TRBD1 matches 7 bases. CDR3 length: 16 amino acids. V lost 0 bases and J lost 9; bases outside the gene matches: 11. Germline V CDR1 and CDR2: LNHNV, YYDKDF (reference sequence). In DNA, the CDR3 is TGTGCCACCAGCAGAGAACCGGGACAGCGAGCAGGTGAGCAGTTCTTC. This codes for CATSREPGQRAGEQFF.

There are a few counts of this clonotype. The CDR3 is CSVNRDTASEQYF. For the CDR3, the DNA is TGCAGCGTCAACCGGGACACGGCCTCTGAGCAGTACTTC. This chain uses TRBV29-1 with TRBJ2-7; D is perhaps TRBD1 (6 bases). The germline CDR1 and CDR2 sequences are SQVTM and ANQGSEA. V was cut by 6 bases and J by 7 bases, with 19 bases left in between. This CDR3 has 13 amino acids.

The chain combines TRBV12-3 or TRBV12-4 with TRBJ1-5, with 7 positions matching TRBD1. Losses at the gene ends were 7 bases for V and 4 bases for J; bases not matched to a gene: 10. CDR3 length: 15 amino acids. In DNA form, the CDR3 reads TGTGCCAGCAACCCGGACAGGCTTCGGAATCAGCCCCAGCATTTT. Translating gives CASNPDRLRNQPQHF.

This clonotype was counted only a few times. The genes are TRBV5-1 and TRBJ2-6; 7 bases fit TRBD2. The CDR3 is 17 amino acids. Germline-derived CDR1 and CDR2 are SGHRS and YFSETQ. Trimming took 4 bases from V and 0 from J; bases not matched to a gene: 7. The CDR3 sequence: CASSLVAGLSGANVLTF. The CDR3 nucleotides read TGCGCCAGCAGCCTGGTAGCGGGTCTCTCTGGGGCCAACGTCCTGACTTTC.

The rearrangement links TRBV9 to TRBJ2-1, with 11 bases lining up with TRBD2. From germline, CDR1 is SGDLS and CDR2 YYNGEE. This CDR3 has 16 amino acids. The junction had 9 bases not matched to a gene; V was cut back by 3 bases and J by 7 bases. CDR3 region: CASSGSSGRLGNEQFF. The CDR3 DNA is TGTGCCAGCAGCGGATCTAGCGGGAGGTTGGGAAATGAGCAGTTCTTC.

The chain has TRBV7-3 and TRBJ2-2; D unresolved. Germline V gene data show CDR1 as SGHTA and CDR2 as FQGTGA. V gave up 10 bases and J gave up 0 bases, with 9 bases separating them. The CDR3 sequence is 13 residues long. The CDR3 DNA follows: TGTGCCACCGCCTTAACGAACACCGGGGAGCTGTTTTTT. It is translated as CATALTNTGELFF.

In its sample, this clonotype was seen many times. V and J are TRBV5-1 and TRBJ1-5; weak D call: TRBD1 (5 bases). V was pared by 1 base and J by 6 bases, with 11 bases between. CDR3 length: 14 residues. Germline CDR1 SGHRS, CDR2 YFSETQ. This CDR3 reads CASSLTGGGQPQHF. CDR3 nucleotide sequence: TGCGCCAGCAGCTTGACGGGTGGGGGTCAGCCCCAGCATTTT.